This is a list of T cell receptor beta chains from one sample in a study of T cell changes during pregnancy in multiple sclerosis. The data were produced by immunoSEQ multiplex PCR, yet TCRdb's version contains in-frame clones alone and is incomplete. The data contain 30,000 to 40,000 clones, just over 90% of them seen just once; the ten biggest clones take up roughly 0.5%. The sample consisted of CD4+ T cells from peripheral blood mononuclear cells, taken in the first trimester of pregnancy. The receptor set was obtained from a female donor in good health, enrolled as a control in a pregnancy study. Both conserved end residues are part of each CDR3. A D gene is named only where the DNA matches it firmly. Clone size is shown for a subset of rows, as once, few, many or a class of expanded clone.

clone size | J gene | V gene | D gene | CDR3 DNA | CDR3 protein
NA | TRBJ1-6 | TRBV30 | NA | TGTGCCTGGACCCATAGCCTGGCTTCTAATTCACCCCTCCACTTT | CAWTHSLASNSPLHF
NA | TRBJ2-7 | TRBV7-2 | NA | TGTGCCAGCAGCTCCCTCCTAGTCGAGCAGTACTTC | CASSSLLVEQYF
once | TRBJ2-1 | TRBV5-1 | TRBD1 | TGCGCCAGCAGCTTGTGGGGACAGGGGAGAGATGAGCAGTTCTTC | CASSLWGQGRDEQFF
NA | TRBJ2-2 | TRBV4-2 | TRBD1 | TGTGCCAGCAGCCAAGATGCTAGGGGGCGGGTCGGGGAGCTGTTTTTT | CASSQDARGRVGELFF
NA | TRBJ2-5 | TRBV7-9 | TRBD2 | TGTGCCAGCAGCACCCCGGGGGGGGACCAACAGACCCAGTACTTC | CASSTPGGDQQTQYF
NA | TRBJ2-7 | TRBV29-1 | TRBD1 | TGCAGCGTTCGGACAGGGATGTACGAGCAGTACTTC | CSVRTGMYEQYF
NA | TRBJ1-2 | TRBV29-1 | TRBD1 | TGCAGCGTTGACCCCCAGGGGGCATATGGCTACACCTTC | CSVDPQGAYGYTF
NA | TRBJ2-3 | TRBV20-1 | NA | TGCAGTGCTCTCCGCACAGATACGCAGTATTTT | CSALRTDTQYF
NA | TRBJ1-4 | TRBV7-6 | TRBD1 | TGTGCCAGCAGCTTTGCCCCGGGACAGGGGGCTTGGGCTAATGAAAAACTGTTTTTT | CASSFAPGQGAWANEKLFF
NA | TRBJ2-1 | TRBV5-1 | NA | TGCGCCAGCAGCTTGCAGGGCAATGAGCAGTTCTTC | CASSLQGNEQFF
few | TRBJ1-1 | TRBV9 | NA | TGTGCCAGCAGCGTAGAGAAGGGGTCAGCTTTCTTT | CASSVEKGSAFF
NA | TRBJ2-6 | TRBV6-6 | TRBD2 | TGTGCCACCGATCGTCGGGGGGCTGGGGCCAACGTCCTGACTTTC | CATDRRGAGANVLTF
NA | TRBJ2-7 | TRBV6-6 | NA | TGTGCCAGCAGCGGGGAACGAACGAGTCGCGAGCAGTACTTC | CASSGERTSREQYF
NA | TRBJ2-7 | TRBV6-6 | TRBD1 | TGTGCCAGCAAGCCCCGAGGGGGCGAATCCCCCTACGAGCAGTACTTC | CASKPRGGESPYEQYF
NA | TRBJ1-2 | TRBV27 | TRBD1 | TGTGCCAGCAGTTTATCGCCAGGGGGCATAGACTACACCTTC | CASSLSPGGIDYTF